This T cell receptor beta chain was observed in a study of Graves' ophthalmopathy and Graves' hyperthyroidism. Study in general: The stable label applied to hyperthyroidism with no ophthalmopathy within 18 months of follow-up.

This clonotype was recorded many times. Its specificity is not known. The sequenced template was RNA, covering the TCR beta CDR3 region. RT-PCR with HTBI primers came first, then second-round multiplex PCR. TCRdb itself ran the multiplex PCR reads through MiXCR, one entry per CDR3 protein. Among around 590,000 distinct CDR3 sequences listed, under 40% were seen once. Overall study results and limits: As the model predicted ophthalmopathy progression, it achieved a sensitivity of nearly 71% and a specificity of around 72%. Using 13 signatures, a model distinguished ophthalmopathy from stable hyperthyroidism, reaching around 88% sensitivity and approximately 81% specificity.

The trim removed 11 bases at V and 4 bases at J, leaving 5 bases unmatched. The CDR3 totals 11 residues. The sequence derives from an adult man with Graves' hyperthyroidism. The J gene is TRBJ2-7, the V gene TRBV12-3 or TRBV12-4, with 7 bases identical to TRBD2. Material: peripheral blood or thyroid tissue (not recorded which). Here the CDR3 reads CAVGEGYEQYF. CDR3 sequence (DNA): TGTGCCGTTGGGGAGGGATACGAGCAGTACTTC.